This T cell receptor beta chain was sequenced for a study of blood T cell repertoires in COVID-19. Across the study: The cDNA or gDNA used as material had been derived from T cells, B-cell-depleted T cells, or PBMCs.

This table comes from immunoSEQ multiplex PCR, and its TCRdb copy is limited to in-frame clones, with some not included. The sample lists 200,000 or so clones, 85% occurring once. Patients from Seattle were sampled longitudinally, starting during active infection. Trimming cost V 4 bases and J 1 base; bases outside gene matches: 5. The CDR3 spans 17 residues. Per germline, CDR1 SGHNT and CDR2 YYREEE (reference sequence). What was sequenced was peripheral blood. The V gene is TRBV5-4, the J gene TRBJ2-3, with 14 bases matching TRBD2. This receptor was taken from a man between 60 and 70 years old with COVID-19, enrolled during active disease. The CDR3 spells CASSLGLAGAGTDTQYF. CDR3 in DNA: TGTGCCAGCAGCCTGGGACTAGCGGGAGCCGGCACAGATACGCAGTATTTT.